This T cell receptor beta chain was sequenced during a study of identical twins. Study conclusions and caveats: A lower insertion count was a feature of abundant cord blood beta clonotypes, with no such feature in memory repertoires.

This clonotype was found a few times. The target antigen is unknown. A single record per CDR3 protein comes from TCRdb applying MiXCR to the 5' RACE reads. In the table there are approximately 500,000 distinct CDR3 sequences, around 15% of which are singletons. Germline V CDR1 and CDR2: MDHEN, SYDVKM. The CDR3 runs to 17 residues. Deletions cut 2 bases from V and 2 bases from J, with 15 bases between. The same data also contributed to another study, on yellow fever vaccine responses in identical twins.

This receptor was taken from a woman under 30 in good health. The chain employs TRBV28 and TRBJ2-2; D ambiguous. The sample consisted of CD4+ T cells sorted from blood. The CDR3 nucleotides read TGTGCCAGCAGTTTAATTTATGGGCTAGGAAACACCGGGGAGCTGTTTTTT. Residues: CASSLIYGLGNTGELFF.